The clone carrying this TCR beta chain was seen once. TCRdb re-called the RT-PCR reads with MiXCR, one entry per CDR3 protein. The top ten hold about 3.9% of the sample, which has fewer than 800,000 distinct CDR3 sequences, approximately 14% seen once. The TCR comes from a female donor in good health, serving as a healthy control. The sequenced sample was memory CD4+ T cells from blood.

The CDR3 loop is CASSSTAGGGTQYF. The CDR3 coding sequence is TGTGCCAGCAGCAGCACAGCGGGAGGAGGTACGCAGTATTTT. V and J are TRBV7-9 and TRBJ2-3; 9 nucleotides align to TRBD2. CDR1 is SEHNR and CDR2 is FQNEAQ in the germline V gene (reference sequence). This CDR3 spans 14 amino acids. The V segment lost 5 bases and the J segment 8 bases; nucleotides outside the gene matches: 8.